This T cell receptor (beta chain) was identified in a study of blood T cell repertoires in COVID-19. The V gene lost 4 bases and the J gene lost 4 bases, with 14 bases spanning the gap. The germline CDR1 and CDR2 sequences are SGHRS and YFSETQ. CDR3 length: 15 residues. Assay: immunoSEQ multiplex PCR; the TCRdb copy retains only in-frame clones and omits some. The table records 150,000 to 200,000 clones, approximately 88% of them present only once. This chain connects TRBV5-1 to TRBJ2-2, with D maybe TRBD2 (5 bases). The sequence was collected from a man between 65 and 85 years old who had been exposed to COVID-19. What was sequenced was PBMCs or T cells enriched from blood (not recorded which). This CDR3 reads CASSTTGITTGELFF. CDR3 bases: TGCGCCAGCAGCACTACCGGGATTACCACCGGGGAGCTGTTTTTT.